This T cell receptor (beta chain) stems from a study of beta chain features in type 1 diabetes. Findings of the study overall: Researchers cautioned that cDNA sequencing could over-represent cells with high TCR expression. Whether TCRB rearrangement is influenced by HLA type went unresolved here. Type 1 diabetes patients had TCRB CDR3s that were shorter (moderately but significantly so) in all four CD4+ subsets.

This clone has a handful of counts. Its antigen is not identified. V gave up 1 base and J gave up 5 bases, with 11 bases separating them. CDR1 is SGHTA and CDR2 is FQGNSA in the germline V gene. This CDR3 has 14 amino acids. TCRB transcripts that were expressed got sequenced, as all of the isolated RNA had been reverse transcribed. Sequenced by immunoSEQ multiplex PCR; TCRdb stores in-frame clones only, minus some. The sample has 130,000 to 150,000 clones; about a tenth are singletons. In all sorted populations, purity surpassed 95%. The sequenced sample consisted of central memory CD4+ T cells from blood. The chain carries TRBV7-2 and TRBJ2-5; D is perhaps TRBD2 (6 bases). The sequence was obtained from a man aged 18 to 29 in good health. Here the CDR3 DNA reads TGTGCCAGCAGCTTAGGTGGGGGGTACGAGACCCAGTACTTC. Amino acids: CASSLGGGYETQYF.